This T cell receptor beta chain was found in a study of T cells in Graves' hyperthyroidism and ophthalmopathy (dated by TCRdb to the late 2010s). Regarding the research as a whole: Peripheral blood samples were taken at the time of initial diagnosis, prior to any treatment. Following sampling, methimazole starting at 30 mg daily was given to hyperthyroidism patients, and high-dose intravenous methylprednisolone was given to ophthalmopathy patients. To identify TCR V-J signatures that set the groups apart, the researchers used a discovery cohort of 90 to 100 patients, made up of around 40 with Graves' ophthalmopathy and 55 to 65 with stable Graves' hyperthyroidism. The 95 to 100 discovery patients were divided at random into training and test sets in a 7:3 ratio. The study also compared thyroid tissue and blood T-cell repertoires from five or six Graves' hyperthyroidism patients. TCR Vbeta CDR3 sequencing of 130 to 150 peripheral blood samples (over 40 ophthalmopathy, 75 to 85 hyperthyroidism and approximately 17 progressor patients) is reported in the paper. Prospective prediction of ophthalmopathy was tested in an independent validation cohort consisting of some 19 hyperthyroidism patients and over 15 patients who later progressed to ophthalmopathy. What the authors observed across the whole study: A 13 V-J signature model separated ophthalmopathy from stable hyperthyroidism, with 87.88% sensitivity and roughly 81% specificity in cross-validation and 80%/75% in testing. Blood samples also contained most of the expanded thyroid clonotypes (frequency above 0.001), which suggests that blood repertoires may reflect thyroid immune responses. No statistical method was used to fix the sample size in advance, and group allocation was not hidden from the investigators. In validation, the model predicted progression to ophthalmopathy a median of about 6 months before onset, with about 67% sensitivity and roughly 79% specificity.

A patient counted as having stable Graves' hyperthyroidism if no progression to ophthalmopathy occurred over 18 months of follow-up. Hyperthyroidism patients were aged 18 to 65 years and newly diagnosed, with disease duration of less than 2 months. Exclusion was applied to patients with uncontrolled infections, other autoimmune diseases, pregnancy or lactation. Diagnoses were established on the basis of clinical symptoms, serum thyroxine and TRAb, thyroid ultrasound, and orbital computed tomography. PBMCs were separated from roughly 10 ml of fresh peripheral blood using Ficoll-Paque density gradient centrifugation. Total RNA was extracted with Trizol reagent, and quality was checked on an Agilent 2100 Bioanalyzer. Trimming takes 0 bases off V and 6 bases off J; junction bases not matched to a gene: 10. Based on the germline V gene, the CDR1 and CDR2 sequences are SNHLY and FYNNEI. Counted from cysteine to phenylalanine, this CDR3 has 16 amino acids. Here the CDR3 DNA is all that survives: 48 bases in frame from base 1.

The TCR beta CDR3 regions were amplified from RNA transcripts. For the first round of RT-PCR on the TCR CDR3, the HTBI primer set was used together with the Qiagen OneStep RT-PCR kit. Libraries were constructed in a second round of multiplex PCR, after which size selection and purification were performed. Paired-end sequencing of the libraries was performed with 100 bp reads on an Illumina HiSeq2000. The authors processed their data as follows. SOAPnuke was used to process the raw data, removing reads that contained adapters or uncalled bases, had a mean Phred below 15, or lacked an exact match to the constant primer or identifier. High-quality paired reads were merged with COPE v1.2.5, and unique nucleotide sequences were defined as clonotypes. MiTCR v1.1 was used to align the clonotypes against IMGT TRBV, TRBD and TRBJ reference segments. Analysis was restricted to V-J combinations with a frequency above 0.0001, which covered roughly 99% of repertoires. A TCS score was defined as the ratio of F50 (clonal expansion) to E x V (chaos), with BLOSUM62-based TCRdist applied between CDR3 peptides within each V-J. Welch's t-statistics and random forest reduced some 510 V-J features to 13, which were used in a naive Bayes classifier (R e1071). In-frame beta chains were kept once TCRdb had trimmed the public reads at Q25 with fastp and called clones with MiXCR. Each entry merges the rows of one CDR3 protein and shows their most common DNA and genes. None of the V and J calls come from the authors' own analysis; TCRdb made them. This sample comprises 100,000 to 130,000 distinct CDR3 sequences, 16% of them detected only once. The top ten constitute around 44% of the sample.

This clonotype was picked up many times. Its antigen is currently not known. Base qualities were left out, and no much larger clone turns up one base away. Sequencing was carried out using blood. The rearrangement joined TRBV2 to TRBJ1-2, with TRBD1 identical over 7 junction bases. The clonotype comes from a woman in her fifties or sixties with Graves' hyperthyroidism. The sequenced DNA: TGTGCCAGCAGTGAAGCCCTGTCCGGACAGGAAAATGGCTACACCTTC. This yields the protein CASSEALSGQENGYTF. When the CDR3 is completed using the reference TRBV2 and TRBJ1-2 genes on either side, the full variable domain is EPEVTQTPSHQVTQMGQEVILRCVPISNHLYFYWYRQILGQKVEFLVSFYNNEISEKSEIFDDQFSVERPDGSNFTLKIRSTKLEDSAMYFCASSEALSGQENGYTFGSGTRLTVV.